These 9 T cell receptor beta chains were sequenced from one sample in a study of blood T cell repertoires in COVID-19. Some clones are missing from TCRdb's copy, which holds only in-frame ones; the method was immunoSEQ multiplex PCR. The sample gives more than 15,000 clones, about 85% of which show up once; about 8% is in the top ten. The sequenced sample consisted of peripheral blood. These receptors all come from a human donor with active COVID-19. The donor label of this sample is uncertain.

The chain couples TRBV5-4 to TRBJ1-1; no definite D call. Between the trimmed V and J ends, which lost 2 bases and 2 bases, there was a span of 7 bases. In germline, CDR1 is SGHNT, CDR2 YYREEE (reference sequence). This CDR3 region has 13 residues. CDR3 protein: CASSFLTNTEAFF. For the CDR3, the DNA is TGTGCCAGCAGCTTCCTAACCAACACTGAAGCTTTCTTT.

V gene TRBV2 combines with J gene TRBJ2-1, with TRBD2 as a possible D gene (6 bases). CDR1 SNHLY and CDR2 FYNNEI come from the germline V gene. The V gene lost 10 bases and the J gene lost 0 bases, with 16 bases spanning the gap. CDR3 length: 15 residues. The CDR3 here is CANQGLAFSYNEQFF. The DNA for the CDR3 is TGTGCCAACCAGGGTCTAGCGTTCTCCTACAATGAGCAGTTCTTC. The full variable domain, completed using reference TRBV2 and TRBJ2-1, is EPEVTQTPSHQVTQMGQEVILRCVPISNHLYFYWYRQILGQKVEFLVSFYNNEISEKSEIFDDQFSVERPDGSNFTLKIRSTKLEDSAMYFCANQGLAFSYNEQFFGPGTRLTVL.

The genes are TRBV9 and TRBJ1-4; D may be TRBD1 (6 bases). V lost 0 bases and J lost 6, with 12 bases in between. The V gene's germline CDR1 is SGDLS and CDR2 YYNGEE. The CDR3 loop spans 15 amino acids. The CDR3 DNA reads TGTGCCAGCAGCGTAGAGGCAGGGGCACATGAAAAACTGTTTTTT. It codes for CASSVEAGAHEKLFF.

About this clone: The sample contains more than one DNA sequence encoding this CDR3. The rearrangement joins TRBV10-2 to TRBJ1-5, with no clear D. Per germline, CDR1 WSHSY and CDR2 SAAADI. V lost 0 bases, J lost 4 bases, and 7 bases lay in between. The length of the CDR3 is 14 residues. The CDR3: CASSESGVNQPQHF. CDR3 in DNA: TGCGCCAGCAGTGAGTCTGGAGTAAATCAGCCCCAGCATTTT.

This clone rates as large. The V gene is TRBV19, the J gene TRBJ2-1; 12 bases map to TRBD2. Per germline, CDR1 LNHDA and CDR2 SQIVND (reference sequence). V trimming: 7 bases; J trimming: 8 bases; junction bases outside the gene matches: 12. The CDR3 loop spans 16 amino acids. CDR3 in DNA: TGTGCCAGTATCGAGGGGCCGGGACTAGCGGGTCATGAGCAGTTCTTC. Translation: CASIEGPGLAGHEQFF. Full variable domain (missing parts from reference TRBV19 and TRBJ2-1): DGGITQSPKYLFRKEGQNVTLSCEQNLNHDAMYWYRQDPGQGLRLIYYSQIVNDFQKGDIAEGYSVSREKKESFPLTVTSAQKNPTAFYLCASIEGPGLAGHEQFFGPGTRLTVL.

The chain joins TRBV21-1 to TRBJ2-5; TRBD1, the table's D call, lacks a check against the DNA. TRBV21-1 is termed a pseudogene. This CDR3 is 15 amino acids long. The CDR3 here is CASRGQQKTQETQYF. The CDR3 region has the DNA TGTGCCAGCCGGGGACAGCAGAAGACCCAAGAGACCCAGTACTTC.

This chain connects TRBV5-1 to TRBJ2-4; 16 nucleotides line up with TRBD2. After removal of 5 bases from V and 6 bases from J, the junction contained 11 bases not matched to a gene. There are 18 residues in the CDR3. Germline lookup yields CDR1 SGHRS and CDR2 YFSETQ. CDR3 region: CASSSEGLAGGPPNIQYF. Here the CDR3 DNA reads TGCGCCAGCAGTTCGGAGGGACTAGCGGGAGGGCCCCCAAACATTCAGTACTTC.

This chain links TRBV5-5 with TRBJ2-3; D not resolved. The germline V gene has CDR1 SGHKS and CDR2 YYEKEE (reference sequence). The CDR3 loop spans 15 amino acids. Trimming stripped 3 bases from V and 2 bases from J, with 13 bases between. The CDR3 protein is CASSSRFPSTDTQYF. The CDR3 nucleotides read TGTGCCAGCAGCTCGCGATTCCCCTCCACAGATACGCAGTATTTT.

The chain combines TRBV3-1 (or the pseudogene TRBV3-2) with TRBJ2-1; 10 nucleotides agree with TRBD2. The length of the CDR3 is 12 residues. Germline V gene data show CDR1 as LGHDT and CDR2 as YNNKEL (reference sequence). The CDR3, as DNA: TGTGCGAGCGGGAGGGACTACAATGAGCAGTTCTTC. It specifies CASGRDYNEQFF.